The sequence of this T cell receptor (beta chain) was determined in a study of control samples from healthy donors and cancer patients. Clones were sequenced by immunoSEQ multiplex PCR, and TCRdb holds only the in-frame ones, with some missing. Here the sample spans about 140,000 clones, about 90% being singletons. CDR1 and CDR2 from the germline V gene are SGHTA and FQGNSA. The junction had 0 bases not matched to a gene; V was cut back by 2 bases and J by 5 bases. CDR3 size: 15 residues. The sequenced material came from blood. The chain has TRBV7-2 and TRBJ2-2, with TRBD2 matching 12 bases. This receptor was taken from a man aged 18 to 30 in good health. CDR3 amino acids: CASSLTSGGTGELFF. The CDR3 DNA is TGTGCCAGCAGCTTAACTAGCGGGGGGACCGGGGAGCTGTTTTTT.